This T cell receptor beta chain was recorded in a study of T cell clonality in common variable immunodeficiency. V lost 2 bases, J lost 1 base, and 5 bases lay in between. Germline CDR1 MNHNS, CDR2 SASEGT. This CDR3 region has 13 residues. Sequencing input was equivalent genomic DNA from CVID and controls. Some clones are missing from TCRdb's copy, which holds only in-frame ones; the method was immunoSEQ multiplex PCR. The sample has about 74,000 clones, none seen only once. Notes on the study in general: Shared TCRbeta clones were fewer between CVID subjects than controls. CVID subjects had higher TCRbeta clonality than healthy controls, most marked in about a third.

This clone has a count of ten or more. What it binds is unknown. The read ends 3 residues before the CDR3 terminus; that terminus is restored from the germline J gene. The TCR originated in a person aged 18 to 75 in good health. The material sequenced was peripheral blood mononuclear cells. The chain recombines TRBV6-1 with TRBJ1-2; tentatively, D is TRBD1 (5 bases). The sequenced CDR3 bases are TGTGCCAGCAGTGAACAGGGTAACTATGGC. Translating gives CASSEQGNYG. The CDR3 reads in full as CASSEQGNYGYTF.